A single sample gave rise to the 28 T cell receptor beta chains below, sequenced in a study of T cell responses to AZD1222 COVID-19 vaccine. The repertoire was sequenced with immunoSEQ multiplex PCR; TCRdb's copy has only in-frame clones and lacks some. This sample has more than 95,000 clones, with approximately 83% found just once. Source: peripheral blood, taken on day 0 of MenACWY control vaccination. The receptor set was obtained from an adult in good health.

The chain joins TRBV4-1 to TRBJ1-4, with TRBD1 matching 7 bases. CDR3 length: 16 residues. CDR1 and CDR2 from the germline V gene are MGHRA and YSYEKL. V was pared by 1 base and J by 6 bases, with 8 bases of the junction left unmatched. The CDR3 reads CASSQAPTGSDEKLFF. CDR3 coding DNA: TGCGCCAGCAGCCAAGCTCCGACAGGGAGCGATGAAAAACTGTTTTTT.

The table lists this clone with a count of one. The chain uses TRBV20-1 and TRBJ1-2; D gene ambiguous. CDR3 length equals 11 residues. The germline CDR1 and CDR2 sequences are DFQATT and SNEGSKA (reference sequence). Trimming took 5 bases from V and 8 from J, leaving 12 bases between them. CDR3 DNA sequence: TGCAGTGCTGCCCCTTCTTTCGGCTACACCTTC. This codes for CSAAPSFGYTF.

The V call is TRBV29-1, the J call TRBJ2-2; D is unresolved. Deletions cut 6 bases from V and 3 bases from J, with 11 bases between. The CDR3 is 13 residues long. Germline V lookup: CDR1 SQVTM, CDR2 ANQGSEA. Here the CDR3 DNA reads TGCAGCGTCGCCTTTCCGGACACCGGGGAGCTGTTTTTT. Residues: CSVAFPDTGELFF.

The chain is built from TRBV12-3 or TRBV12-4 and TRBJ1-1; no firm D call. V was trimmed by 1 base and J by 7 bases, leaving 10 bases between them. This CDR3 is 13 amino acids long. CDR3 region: CASSLVVGLEAFF. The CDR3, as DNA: TGTGCCAGCAGTTTAGTGGTCGGGCTTGAAGCTTTCTTT.

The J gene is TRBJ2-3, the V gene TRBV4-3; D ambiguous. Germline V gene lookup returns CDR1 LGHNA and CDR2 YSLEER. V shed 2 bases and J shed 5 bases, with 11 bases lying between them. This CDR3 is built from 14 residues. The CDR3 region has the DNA TGCGCCAGCAGCCAACGCTTTGACGTAGATACGCAGTATTTT. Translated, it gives CASSQRFDVDTQYF.

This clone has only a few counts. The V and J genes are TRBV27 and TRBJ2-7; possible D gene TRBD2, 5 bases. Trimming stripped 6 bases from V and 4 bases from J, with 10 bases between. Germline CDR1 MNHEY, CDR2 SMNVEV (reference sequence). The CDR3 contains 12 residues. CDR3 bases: TGTGCCAGCAGGGCGGGTGGGTACGAGCAGTACTTC. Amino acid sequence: CASRAGGYEQYF.

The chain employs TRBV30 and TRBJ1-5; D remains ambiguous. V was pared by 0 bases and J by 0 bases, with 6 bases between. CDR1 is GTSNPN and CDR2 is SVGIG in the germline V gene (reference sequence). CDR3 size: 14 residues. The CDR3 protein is CAWSVPVSNQPQHF. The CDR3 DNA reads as TGTGCCTGGAGTGTTCCGGTTAGCAATCAGCCCCAGCATTTT.

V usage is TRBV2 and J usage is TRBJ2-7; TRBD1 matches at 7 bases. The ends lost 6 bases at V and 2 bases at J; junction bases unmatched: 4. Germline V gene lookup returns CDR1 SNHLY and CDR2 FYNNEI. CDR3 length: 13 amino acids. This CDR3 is CASSLTGPYEQYF. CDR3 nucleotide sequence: TGTGCCAGCAGCCTGACAGGGCCCTACGAGCAGTACTTC.

CDR3 amino acids: CASSQVGGGTRASPLHF. The CDR3 DNA reads TGCGCCAGCAGCCAAGTTGGAGGGGGCACTCGGGCTTCACCCCTCCACTTT. J is TRBJ1-6 and V is TRBV4-3; the match to TRBD1 covers 7 bases. CDR3 length: 17 amino acids. Germline loops: CDR1 LGHNA, CDR2 YSLEER. After removal of 1 base from V and 9 bases from J, the junction contained 12 bases not matched to a gene.

CDR3: CATSRDYTNSPLHF. The CDR3 region has the DNA TGTGCCACCAGCAGAGATTACACCAATTCACCCCTCCACTTT. The V and J genes are TRBV15 and TRBJ1-6; unclear D gene. The CDR3 runs 14 residues. V was shortened by 0 bases and J by 7 bases, with 7 bases between the two germline ends. Germline CDR1 is LNHNV and CDR2 is YYDKDF (reference sequence). The entire variable domain, with the rest obtained from reference TRBV15 and TRBJ1-6, is as follows: DAMVIQNPRYQVTQFGKPVTLSCSQTLNHNVMYWYQQKSSQAPKLLFHYYDKDFNNEADTPDNFQSRRPNTSFCFLDIRSPGLGDTAMYLCATSRDYTNSPLHFGNGTRLTVT.

In DNA, the CDR3 is TGTGCCAGCAGCCCGGGACAGTCCTACGAGCAGTACTTC. It translates to CASSPGQSYEQYF. The chain has TRBV7-3 and TRBJ2-7, with TRBD1 matching over 7 bases. The V segment lost 5 bases and the J segment 1 base; nucleotides outside the gene matches: 2. This CDR3 contains 13 residues. Germline V gene sequence: CDR1 SGHTA, CDR2 FQGTGA.

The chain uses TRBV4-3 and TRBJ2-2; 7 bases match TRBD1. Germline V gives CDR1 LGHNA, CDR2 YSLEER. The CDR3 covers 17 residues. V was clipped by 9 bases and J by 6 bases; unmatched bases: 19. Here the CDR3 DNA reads TGCGCCAGGAACGGCTTAGGGGGCGCCGAGTGCGCCGGGGAGCTGTTTTTT. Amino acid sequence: CARNGLGGAECAGELFF.

CDR3 sequence (DNA): TGCGCCAGCAGCTTGGAGTTGGCGGGGGGAAACACCATATATTTT. It translates to CASSLELAGGNTIYF. The rearrangement joins TRBV5-1 to TRBJ1-3; no reliable D call. This CDR3 is 15 amino acids long. Germline assignment: CDR1 SGHRS and CDR2 YFSETQ. V lost 0 bases and J 4 bases, leaving 11 bases between the germline ends.

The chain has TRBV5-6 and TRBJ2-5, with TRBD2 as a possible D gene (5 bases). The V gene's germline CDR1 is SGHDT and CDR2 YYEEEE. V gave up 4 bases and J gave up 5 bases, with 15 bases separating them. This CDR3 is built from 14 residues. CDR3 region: CASSHRGVVETQYF. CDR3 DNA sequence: TGTGCCAGCAGCCATCGGGGTGTGGTGGAGACCCAGTACTTC.

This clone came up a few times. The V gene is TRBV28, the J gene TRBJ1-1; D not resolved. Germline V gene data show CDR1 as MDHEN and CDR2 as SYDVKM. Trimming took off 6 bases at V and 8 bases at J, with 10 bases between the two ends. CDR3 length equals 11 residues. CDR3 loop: CASRKTQEAFF. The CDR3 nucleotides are TGTGCCAGCAGGAAGACCCAAGAAGCTTTCTTT.

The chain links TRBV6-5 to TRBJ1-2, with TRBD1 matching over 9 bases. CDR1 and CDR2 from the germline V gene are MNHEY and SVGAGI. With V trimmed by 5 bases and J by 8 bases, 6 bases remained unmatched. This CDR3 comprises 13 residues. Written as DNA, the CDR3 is TGTGCCAGCAGTCTTGACAGGGGGAAAGGCTACACCTTC. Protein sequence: CASSLDRGKGYTF.

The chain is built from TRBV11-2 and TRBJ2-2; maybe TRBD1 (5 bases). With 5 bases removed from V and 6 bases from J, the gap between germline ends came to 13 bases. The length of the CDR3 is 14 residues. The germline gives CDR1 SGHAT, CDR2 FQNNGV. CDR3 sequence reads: CASSPMVGAGELFF. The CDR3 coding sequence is TGTGCCAGCAGCCCAATGGTAGGGGCCGGGGAGCTGTTTTTT.

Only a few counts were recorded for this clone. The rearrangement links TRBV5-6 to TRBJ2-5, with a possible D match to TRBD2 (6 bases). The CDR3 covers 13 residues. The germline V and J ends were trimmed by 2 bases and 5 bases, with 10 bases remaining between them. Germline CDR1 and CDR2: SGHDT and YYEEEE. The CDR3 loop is CASSFTGGETQYF. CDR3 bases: TGTGCCAGCAGCTTTACAGGAGGGGAGACCCAGTACTTC.

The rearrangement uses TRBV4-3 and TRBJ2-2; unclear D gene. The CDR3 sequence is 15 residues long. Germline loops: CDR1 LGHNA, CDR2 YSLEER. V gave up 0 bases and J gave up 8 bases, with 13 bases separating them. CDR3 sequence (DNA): TGCGCCAGCAGCCAAGATCTTAATAGAGCGGGGGAGCTGTTTTTT. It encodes CASSQDLNRAGELFF.

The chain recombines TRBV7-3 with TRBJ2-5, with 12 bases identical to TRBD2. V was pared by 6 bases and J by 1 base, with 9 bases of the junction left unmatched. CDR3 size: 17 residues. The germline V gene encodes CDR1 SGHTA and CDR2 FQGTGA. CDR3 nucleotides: TGTGCCAGCAGGCAGACTAGCGGGGGCCCTATCCAAGAGACCCAGTACTTC. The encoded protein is CASRQTSGGPIQETQYF.

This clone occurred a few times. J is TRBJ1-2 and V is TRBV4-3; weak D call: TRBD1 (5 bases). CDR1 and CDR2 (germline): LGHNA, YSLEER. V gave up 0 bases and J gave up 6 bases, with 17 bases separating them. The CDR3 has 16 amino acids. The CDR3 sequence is CASSQDWVRGPHGYTF. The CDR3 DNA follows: TGCGCCAGCAGCCAAGATTGGGTCCGGGGCCCTCATGGCTACACCTTC.

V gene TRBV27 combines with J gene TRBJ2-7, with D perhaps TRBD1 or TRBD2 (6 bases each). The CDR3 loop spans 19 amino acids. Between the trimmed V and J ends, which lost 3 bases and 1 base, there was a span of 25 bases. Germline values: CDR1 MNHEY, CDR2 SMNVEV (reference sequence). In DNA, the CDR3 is TGTGCCAGCAGTTTTAGGGGGTTGGGACTGGCCGCTGGGTCCTACGAGCAGTACTTC. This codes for CASSFRGLGLAAGSYEQYF.

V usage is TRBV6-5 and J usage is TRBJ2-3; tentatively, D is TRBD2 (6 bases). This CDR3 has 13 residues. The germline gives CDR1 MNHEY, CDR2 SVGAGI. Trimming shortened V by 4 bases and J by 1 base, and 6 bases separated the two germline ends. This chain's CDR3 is CASSSGGTDTQYF. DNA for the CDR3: TGTGCCAGCAGTTCGGGGGGCACAGATACGCAGTATTTT.

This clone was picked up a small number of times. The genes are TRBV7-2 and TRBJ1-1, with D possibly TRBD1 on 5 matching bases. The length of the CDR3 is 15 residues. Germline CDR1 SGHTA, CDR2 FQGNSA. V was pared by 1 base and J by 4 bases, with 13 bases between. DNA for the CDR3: TGTGCCAGCAGCTTAGTCGGGGGAAAAGGCACTGAAGCTTTCTTT. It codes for CASSLVGGKGTEAFF. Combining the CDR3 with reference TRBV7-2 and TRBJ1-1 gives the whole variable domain GAGVSQSPSNKVTEKGKDVELRCDPISGHTALYWYRQSLGQGLEFLIYFQGNSAPDKSGLPSDRFSAERTGGSVSTLTIQRTQQEDSAVYLCASSLVGGKGTEAFFGQGTRLTVV.

The CDR3 loop is CAGRRELDNTEAFF. CDR3 nucleotides: TGTGCCGGAAGGCGGGAGCTTGACAACACTGAAGCTTTCTTT. The chain combines TRBV7-9 with TRBJ1-1; the D is unclear. This CDR3 comprises 14 residues. The germline gives CDR1 SEHNR, CDR2 FQNEAQ (reference sequence). The V end lost 11 bases, the J end lost 2 bases, and 18 bases lay between the germline ends.

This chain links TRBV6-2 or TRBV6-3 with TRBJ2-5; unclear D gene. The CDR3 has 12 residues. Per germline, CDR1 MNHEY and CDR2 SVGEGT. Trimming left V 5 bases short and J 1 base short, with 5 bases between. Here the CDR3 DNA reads TGTGCCAGCAGTAAGTTCCAAGAGACCCAGTACTTC. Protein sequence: CASSKFQETQYF.

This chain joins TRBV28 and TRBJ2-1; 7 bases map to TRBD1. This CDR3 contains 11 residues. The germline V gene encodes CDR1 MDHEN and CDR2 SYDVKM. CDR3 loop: CATQGFYEQFF. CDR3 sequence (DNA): TGTGCTACACAGGGGTTCTATGAGCAGTTCTTC.

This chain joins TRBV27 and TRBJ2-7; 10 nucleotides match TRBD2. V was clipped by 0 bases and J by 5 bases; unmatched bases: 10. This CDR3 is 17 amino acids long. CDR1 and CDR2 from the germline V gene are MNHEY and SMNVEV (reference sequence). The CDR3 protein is CASSLSSGGLIVDEQYF. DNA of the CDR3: TGTGCCAGCAGTTTATCTAGCGGGGGGTTGATCGTCGACGAGCAGTACTTC.